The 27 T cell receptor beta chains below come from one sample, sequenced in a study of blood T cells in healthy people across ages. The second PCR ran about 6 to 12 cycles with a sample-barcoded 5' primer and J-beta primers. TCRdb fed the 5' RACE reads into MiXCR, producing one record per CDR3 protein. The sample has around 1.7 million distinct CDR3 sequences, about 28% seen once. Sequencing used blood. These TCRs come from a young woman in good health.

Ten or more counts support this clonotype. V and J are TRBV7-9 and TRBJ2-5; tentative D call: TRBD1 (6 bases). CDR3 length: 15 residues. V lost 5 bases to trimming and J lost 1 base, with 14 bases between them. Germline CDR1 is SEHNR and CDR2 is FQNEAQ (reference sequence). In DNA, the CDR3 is TGTGCCAGCAGCGTAACACAGGGAAGCCAAGAGACCCAGTACTTC. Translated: CASSVTQGSQETQYF.

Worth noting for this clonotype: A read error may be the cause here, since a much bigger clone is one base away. The CDR3, as DNA: TGCGCCAGCAGCTTGAACGAATCGACAGGGGGAAGTTCACCCCTCCACTTT. Translation: CASSLNESTGGSSPLHF. The chain links TRBV5-1 to TRBJ1-6, with 9 bases aligning to TRBD1. Germline values: CDR1 SGHRS, CDR2 YFSETQ. The V and J ends lost 1 base and 9 bases, in that order; junction bases with no gene match: 11. The CDR3 runs 17 residues.

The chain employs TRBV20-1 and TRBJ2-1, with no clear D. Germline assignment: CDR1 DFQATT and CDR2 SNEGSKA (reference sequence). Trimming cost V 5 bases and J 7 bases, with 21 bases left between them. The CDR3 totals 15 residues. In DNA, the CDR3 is TGCAGTGCTGTCTTAAACGGACGGGCTAGGAATGAGCAGTTCTTC. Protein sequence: CSAVLNGRARNEQFF.

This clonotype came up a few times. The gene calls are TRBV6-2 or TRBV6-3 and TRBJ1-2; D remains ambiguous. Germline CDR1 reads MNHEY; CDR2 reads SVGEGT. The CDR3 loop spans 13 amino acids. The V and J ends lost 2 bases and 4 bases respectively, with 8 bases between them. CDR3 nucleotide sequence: TGTGCCAGCAGTTACGTGGTAGGCTATGGCTACACCTTC. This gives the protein CASSYVVGYGYTF.

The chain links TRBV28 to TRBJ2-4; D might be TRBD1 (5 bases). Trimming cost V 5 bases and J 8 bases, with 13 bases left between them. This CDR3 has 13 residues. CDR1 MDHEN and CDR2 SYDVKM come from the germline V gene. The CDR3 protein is CASSGALRHIQYF. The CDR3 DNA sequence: TGTGCCAGCAGTGGGGCTTTAAGACACATTCAGTACTTC.

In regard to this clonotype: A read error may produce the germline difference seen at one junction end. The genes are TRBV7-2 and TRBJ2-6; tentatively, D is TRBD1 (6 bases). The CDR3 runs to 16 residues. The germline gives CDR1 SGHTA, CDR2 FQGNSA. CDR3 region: CVSSLRGGSGANVLTF. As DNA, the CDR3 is TGTGTCAGCAGTCTAAGAGGGGGCTCTGGGGCCAACGTCCTGACTTTC.

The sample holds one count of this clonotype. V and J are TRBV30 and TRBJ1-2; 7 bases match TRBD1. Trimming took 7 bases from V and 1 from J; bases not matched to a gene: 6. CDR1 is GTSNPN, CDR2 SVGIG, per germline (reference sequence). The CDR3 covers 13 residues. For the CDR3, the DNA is TGTGCCTCCCAGTGGGACAGTAACTATGGCTACACCTTC. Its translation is CASQWDSNYGYTF. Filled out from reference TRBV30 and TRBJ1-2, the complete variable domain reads SQTIHQWPATLVQPVGSPLSLECTVEGTSNPNLYWYRQAAGRGLQLLFYSVGIGQISSEVPQNLSASRPQDRQFILSSKKLLLSDSGFYLCASQWDSNYGYTFGSGTRLTVV.

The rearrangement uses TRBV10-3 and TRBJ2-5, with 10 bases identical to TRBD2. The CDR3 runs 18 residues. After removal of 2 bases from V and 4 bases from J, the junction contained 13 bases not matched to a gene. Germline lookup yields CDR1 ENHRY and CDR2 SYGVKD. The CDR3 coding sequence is TGTGCCATCAGTGAGCAACTAGCGGGGACCTCGATGGGAGAGACCCAGTACTTC. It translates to CAISEQLAGTSMGETQYF.

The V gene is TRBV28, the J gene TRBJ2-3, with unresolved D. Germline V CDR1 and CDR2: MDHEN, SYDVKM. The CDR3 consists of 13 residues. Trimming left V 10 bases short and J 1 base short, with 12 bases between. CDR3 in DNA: TGTGCCACTCTGGATCCCGGCACAGATACGCAGTATTTT. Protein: CATLDPGTDTQYF.

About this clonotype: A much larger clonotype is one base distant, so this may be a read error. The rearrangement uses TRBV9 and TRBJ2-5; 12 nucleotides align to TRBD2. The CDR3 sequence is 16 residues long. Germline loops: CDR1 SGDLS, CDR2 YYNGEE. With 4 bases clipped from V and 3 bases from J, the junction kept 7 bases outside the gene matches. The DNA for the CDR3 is TGTGCCAGCAGCTCCTGGACTAGCGGGATGGAAGAGACCCAGTACTTC. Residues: CASSSWTSGMEETQYF.

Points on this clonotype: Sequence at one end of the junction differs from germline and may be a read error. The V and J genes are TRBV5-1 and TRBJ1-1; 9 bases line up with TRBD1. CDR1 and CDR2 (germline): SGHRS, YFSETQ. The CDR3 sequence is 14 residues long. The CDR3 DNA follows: TGCGCCAGCGAACAGGGGGCTTTAGACACTAAAGCTTTCTTT. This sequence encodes CASEQGALDTKAFF.

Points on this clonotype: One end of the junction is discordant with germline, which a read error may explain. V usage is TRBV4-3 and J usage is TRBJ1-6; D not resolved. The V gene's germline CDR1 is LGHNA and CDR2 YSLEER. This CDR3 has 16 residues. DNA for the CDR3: TGCTCCAGCAGCCAAGATCGGGATTTGGATAATTCACCCCTCCACTTT. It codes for CSSSQDRDLDNSPLHF.

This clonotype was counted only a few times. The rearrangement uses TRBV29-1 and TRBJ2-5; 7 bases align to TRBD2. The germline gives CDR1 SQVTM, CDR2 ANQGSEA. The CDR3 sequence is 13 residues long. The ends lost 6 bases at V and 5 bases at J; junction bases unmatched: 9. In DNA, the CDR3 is TGCAGCGTGGAGGGACTATCATCGGAGACCCAGTACTTC. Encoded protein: CSVEGLSSETQYF. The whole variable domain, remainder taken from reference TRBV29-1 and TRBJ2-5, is SAVISQKPSRDICQRGTSLTIQCQVDSQVTMMFWYRQQPGQSLTLIATANQGSEATYESGFVIDKFPISRPNLTFSTLTVSNMSPEDSSIYLCSVEGLSSETQYFGPGTRLLVL.

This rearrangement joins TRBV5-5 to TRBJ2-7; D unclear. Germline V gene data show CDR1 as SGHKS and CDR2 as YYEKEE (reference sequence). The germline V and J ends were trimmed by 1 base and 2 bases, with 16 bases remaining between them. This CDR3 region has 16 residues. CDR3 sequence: CASSLLASFTTYEQYF. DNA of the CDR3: TGTGCCAGCAGCTTGTTGGCGTCTTTTACGACCTACGAGCAGTACTTC.

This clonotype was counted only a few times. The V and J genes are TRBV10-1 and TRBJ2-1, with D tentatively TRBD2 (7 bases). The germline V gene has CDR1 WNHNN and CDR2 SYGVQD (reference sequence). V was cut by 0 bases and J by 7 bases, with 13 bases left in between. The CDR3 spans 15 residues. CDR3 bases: TGCGCCAGCAGTGAGTCCCGGGGGGCGATGAATGAGCAGTTCTTC. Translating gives CASSESRGAMNEQFF.

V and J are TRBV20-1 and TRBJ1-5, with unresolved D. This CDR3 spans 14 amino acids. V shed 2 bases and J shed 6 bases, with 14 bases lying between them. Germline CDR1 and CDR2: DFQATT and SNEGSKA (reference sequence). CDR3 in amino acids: CSARPSQTGQPQHF. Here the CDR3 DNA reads TGCAGTGCTAGACCCTCGCAAACTGGTCAGCCCCAGCATTTT.

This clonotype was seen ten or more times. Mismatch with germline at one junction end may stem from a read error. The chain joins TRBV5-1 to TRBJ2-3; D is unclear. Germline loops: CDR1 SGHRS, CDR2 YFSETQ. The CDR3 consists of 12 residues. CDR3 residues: CASSFNTDTQYF. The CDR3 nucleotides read TGTGCCAGCAGCTTTAACACAGATACGCAGTATTTT.

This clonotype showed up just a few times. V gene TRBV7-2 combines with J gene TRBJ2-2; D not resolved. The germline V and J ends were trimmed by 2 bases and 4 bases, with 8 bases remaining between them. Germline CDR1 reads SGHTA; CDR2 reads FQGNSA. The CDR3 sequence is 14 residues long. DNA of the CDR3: TGTGCCAGCAGCTTAAGCCGGCTCACCGGGGAGCTGTTTTTT. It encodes CASSLSRLTGELFF.

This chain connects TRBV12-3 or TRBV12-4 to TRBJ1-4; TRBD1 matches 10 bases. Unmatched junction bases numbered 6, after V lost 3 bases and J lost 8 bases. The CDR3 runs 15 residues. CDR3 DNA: TGTGCCAGCAGTTTTGGAGGGACAGGGGACGAAAAACTGTTTTTT. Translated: CASSFGGTGDEKLFF.

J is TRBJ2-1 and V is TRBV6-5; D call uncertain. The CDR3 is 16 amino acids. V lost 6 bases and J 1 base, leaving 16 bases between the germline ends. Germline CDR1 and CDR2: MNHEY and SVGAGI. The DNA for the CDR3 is TGTGCCAGCAGCCTCCTTGTCAGGCGGTCCTACAATGAGCAGTTCTTC. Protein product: CASSLLVRRSYNEQFF.

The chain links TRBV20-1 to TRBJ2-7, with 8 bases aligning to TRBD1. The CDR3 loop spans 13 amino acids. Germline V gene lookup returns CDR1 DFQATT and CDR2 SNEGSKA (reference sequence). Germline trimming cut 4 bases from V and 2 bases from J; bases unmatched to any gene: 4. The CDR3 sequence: CSAKGQDPYEQYF. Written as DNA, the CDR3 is TGCAGTGCTAAGGGACAGGACCCCTACGAGCAGTACTTC.

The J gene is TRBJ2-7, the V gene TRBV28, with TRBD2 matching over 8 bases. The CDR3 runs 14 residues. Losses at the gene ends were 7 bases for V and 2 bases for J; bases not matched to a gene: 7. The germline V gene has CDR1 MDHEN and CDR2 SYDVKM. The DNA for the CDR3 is TGTGCCAGCAAGGATAGCGGGGCCACCTACGAGCAGTACTTC. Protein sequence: CASKDSGATYEQYF.

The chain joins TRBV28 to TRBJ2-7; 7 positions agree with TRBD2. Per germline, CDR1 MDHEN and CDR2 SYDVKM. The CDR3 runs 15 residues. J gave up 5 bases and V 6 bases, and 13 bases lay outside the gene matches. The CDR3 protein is CASRWTREALDEQYF. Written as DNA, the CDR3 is TGTGCCAGCAGGTGGACCCGGGAGGCGCTCGACGAGCAGTACTTC.

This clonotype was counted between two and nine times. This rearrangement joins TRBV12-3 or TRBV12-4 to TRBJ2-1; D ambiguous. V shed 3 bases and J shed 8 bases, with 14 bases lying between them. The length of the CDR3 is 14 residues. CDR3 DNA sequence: TGTGCCAGCAGTTTCGGAATTGGGTCCGATGAGCAGTTCTTC. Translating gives CASSFGIGSDEQFF.

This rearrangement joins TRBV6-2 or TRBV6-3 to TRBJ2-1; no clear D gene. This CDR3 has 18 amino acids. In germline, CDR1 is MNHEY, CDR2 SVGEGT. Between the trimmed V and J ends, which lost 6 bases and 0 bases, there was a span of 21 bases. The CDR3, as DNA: TGTGCCAGCAGCTTACTTAAATACGGGCCCTCCTCCTACAATGAGCAGTTCTTC. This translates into CASSLLKYGPSSYNEQFF.

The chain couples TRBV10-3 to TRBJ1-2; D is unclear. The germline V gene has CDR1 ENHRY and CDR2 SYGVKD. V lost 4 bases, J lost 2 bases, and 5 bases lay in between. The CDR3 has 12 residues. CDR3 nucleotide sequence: TGTGCCATCAGTGGGAAGAACTATGGCTACACCTTC. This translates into CAISGKNYGYTF.

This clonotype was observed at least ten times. CDR3 nucleotides: TGTGCCAGCAGAATTACAGGGGGCCTTTACGAGCAGTACTTC. Its protein is CASRITGGLYEQYF. This rearrangement joins TRBV27 to TRBJ2-7; 9 nucleotides line up with TRBD1. CDR1 and CDR2 (germline): MNHEY, SMNVEV (reference sequence). V lost 6 bases to trimming and J lost 4 bases; unmatched junction nucleotides: 7. The CDR3 runs to 14 residues.